The 14 T cell receptor beta chains given below trace back to one sample, sequenced in a study of radiotherapy plus CTLA-4 blockade in lung cancer. This table comes from immunoSEQ multiplex PCR, and its TCRdb copy is limited to in-frame clones, with some not included. The sample carries approximately 38,000 clones, approximately 83% recorded once. Specimen: peripheral blood, collected from a patient treated with radiotherapy plus ipilimumab. All receptors derive from a human donor with non-small cell lung cancer whose response to radiotherapy plus ipilimumab could not be evaluated.

This chain uses TRBV6-1 with TRBJ1-5, with a tentative D call TRBD1 (6 bases). Deletions cut 6 bases from V and 6 bases from J, with 18 bases between. The CDR3 has 15 amino acids. The germline V gene encodes CDR1 MNHNS and CDR2 SASEGT. This CDR3 is CASSYLGGAAQPQHF. CDR3 sequence (DNA): TGTGCCAGCAGCTACCTGGGGGGGGCGGCTCAGCCCCAGCATTTT.

V and J are TRBV7-6 and TRBJ2-5; TRBD1 is a possible D gene (6 bases). The CDR3 sequence is 16 residues long. Trimming took off 6 bases at V and 4 bases at J, with 21 bases between the two ends. The germline CDR1 and CDR2 sequences are SGHVS and FNYEAQ. The CDR3 reads CASSLVGQPRSETQYF. CDR3 in DNA: TGTGCCAGCAGTCTCGTGGGACAACCTCGGTCAGAGACCCAGTACTTC.

The gene calls are TRBV6-6 and TRBJ1-5; possible D gene TRBD1, 6 bases. The germline V gene encodes CDR1 MNHNY and CDR2 SVGAGI (reference sequence). V lost 6 bases and J lost 7, with 13 bases in between. The CDR3 runs 13 residues. The CDR3 DNA is TGTGCCAGCAGCCGGGAACAGGGACAGCCCCAGCATTTT. Amino acids: CASSREQGQPQHF.

This chain connects TRBV6-6 to TRBJ1-1; D perhaps matches TRBD1 (5 bases). The germline V gene encodes CDR1 MNHNY and CDR2 SVGAGI (reference sequence). V dropped 10 bases and J dropped 1 base, with 10 bases sitting between them. The CDR3 is made up of 12 amino acids. The CDR3 bases are TGTGCCACACAGGACGGGAACACTGAAGCTTTCTTT. Translating it yields CATQDGNTEAFF.

V usage is TRBV4-1 and J usage is TRBJ2-7; possibly TRBD2 for D (5 bases). The CDR3 has 16 amino acids. Germline V gene lookup returns CDR1 MGHRA and CDR2 YSYEKL. Deletions cut 5 bases from V and 0 bases from J, with 17 bases between. In nucleotides, the CDR3 is TGCGCCAGCAGCGTAGGTGGAGGACGGAGCTCCTACGAGCAGTACTTC. Its protein product is CASSVGGGRSSYEQYF.

The genes are TRBV7-9 and TRBJ2-5; perhaps TRBD2 as D (6 bases). Per the germline V gene, CDR1 is SEHNR and CDR2 is FQNEAQ (reference sequence). CDR3 length equals 13 residues. V was shortened by 3 bases and J by 4 bases, with 9 bases between the two germline ends. CDR3 amino acids: CASSFGGTETQYF. CDR3 nucleotide sequence: TGTGCCAGCAGCTTCGGCGGGACAGAGACCCAGTACTTC.

The rearrangement uses TRBV11-2 and TRBJ2-2; weak D call: TRBD1 (5 bases). Per the germline V gene, CDR1 is SGHAT and CDR2 is FQNNGV. V gave up 2 bases and J gave up 3 bases, with 7 bases separating them. This CDR3 has 14 amino acids. CDR3 coding DNA: TGTGCCAGCAGCTTAAGGGGCCACACCGGGGAGCTGTTTTTT. Protein: CASSLRGHTGELFF.

This clone was counted between two and nine times. The chain uses TRBV6-5 and TRBJ2-1, with D possibly matching TRBD2 (6 bases). The CDR3 runs 15 residues. Trimming shortened V by 6 bases and J by 5 bases, and 17 bases separated the two germline ends. Germline V gene lookup returns CDR1 MNHEY and CDR2 SVGAGI. This CDR3 is CASSPLDGRNNEQFF. The CDR3 nucleotides are TGTGCCAGCAGCCCCTTGGACGGGAGAAACAATGAGCAGTTCTTC.

The chain uses TRBV29-1 and TRBJ1-1; D is possibly TRBD1 (5 bases). Germline V gene data show CDR1 as SQVTM and CDR2 as ANQGSEA. This CDR3 spans 13 amino acids. Trimming took 7 bases from V and 4 from J, leaving 16 bases between them. The CDR3 loop reads CSARTWLATEAFF. CDR3 nucleotide sequence: TGCAGCGCCCGGACATGGTTGGCCACTGAAGCTTTCTTT.

This clone was seen a handful of times. This rearrangement joins TRBV6-5 to TRBJ2-5; weak D call: TRBD2 (6 bases). The CDR3 length is 14 residues. Germline V gene data show CDR1 as MNHEY and CDR2 as SVGAGI. With 6 bases removed from V and 5 bases from J, the gap between germline ends came to 16 bases. The CDR3 region is CASSQRGLGETQYF. The CDR3 DNA sequence: TGTGCCAGCAGCCAACGGGGGTTAGGGGAGACCCAGTACTTC.

The V call is TRBV28, the J call TRBJ1-5, with D tentatively TRBD1 (5 bases). Per the germline V gene, CDR1 is MDHEN and CDR2 is SYDVKM. The ends were cut back, 3 bases at V and 11 bases at J, with 11 bases in the middle. The CDR3 length is 12 residues. The CDR3 DNA sequence: TGTGCCAGCAGTTTTCCTGCGGGGGCCCAGCATTTT. This encodes CASSFPAGAQHF.

Concerning this clone: The junction differs from germline at one of its ends, possibly a read error. The chain uses TRBV7-3 and TRBJ1-1; 7 nucleotides agree with TRBD1. This CDR3 is 15 amino acids long. CDR1 SGHTA and CDR2 FQGTGA come from the germline V gene. As DNA, the CDR3 is TGTGCCAGCAGCTCACGACAGGGCCTGAACACTGAAACTTTCTTT. It translates to CASSSRQGLNTETFF.

This sequence joins TRBV5-6 and TRBJ2-7; 8 bases are shared with TRBD1. The V gene's germline CDR1 is SGHDT and CDR2 YYEEEE. The CDR3 spans 16 residues. V was clipped by 1 base and J by 5 bases; unmatched bases: 11. The CDR3 protein is CASSLYDRGSRNEQYF. The CDR3 region has the DNA TGTGCCAGCAGCTTGTATGACAGGGGCTCGCGTAACGAGCAGTACTTC.

This chain connects TRBV4-1 to TRBJ1-1; perhaps TRBD1 as D (5 bases). This CDR3 spans 13 amino acids. Germline CDR1 MGHRA, CDR2 YSYEKL. Trimming left V 7 bases short and J 5 bases short, with 14 bases between. The CDR3 DNA follows: TGCGCCAGCAACAACTTAGGGGTTACTGAAGCTTTCTTT. This sequence encodes CASNNLGVTEAFF.